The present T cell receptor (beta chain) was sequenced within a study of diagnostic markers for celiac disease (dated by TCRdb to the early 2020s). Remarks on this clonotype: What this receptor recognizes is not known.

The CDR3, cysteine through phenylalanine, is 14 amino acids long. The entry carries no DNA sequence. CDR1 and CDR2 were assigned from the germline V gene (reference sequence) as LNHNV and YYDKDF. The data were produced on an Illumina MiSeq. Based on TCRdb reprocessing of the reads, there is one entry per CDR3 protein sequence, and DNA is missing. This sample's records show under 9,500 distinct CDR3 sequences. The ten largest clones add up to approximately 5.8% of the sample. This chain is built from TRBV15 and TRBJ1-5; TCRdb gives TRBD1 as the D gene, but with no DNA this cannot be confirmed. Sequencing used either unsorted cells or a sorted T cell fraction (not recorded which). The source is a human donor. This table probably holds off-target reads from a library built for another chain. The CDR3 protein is CATRPGGNNQPQHF.